This T cell receptor beta chain was documented in a study of blood T cell repertoires in COVID-19 (dated by TCRdb to 2020 to 2021). With respect to the entire study: Collaborator samples came from the United States, Italy and Spain and covered acute and convalescent phases of COVID-19. The material from the prospective study consisted of cDNA or gDNA derived from T cells, B-cell-depleted T cells, or PBMCs. The dataset comprised deeply sampled blood TCRbeta repertoires from subjects exposed to, actively infected with, or recovered from COVID-19. The repertoires were made available in a free public database intended to serve as a resource for research on the immune response to SARS-CoV-2. Samples came from the ongoing ImmuneRACE study (first 160 participants) plus 1,254 subjects from 6 global collaborators. Nearly every sample came with metadata listing a de-identified subject ID, COVID-19 status, age in years and sex. Where available, HLA class I and class II types were obtained from metadata supplied by the sample provider rather than from assay-based typing.

What the research found in general, with its limitations: The quantity of clinical and demographic metadata differed by source and by participant and was supplied without curation.

Remarks on this clone: Its binding antigen is unknown. No qualities accompany the bases; no much larger clone lies one base away.

Collaborating institutions collected whole blood in K2EDTA tubes following their own protocols. For TCRbeta analysis, collaborators shipped samples as frozen whole blood, isolated PBMCs, or DNA extracted from either of those sample types. TCRbeta CDR3 regions were amplified from genomic DNA using the immunoSEQ Assay, a bias-controlled multiplex PCR. Processing in the source paper ran as follows. The number of nucleated cells in each sample was estimated by amplification of reference gene primers within the assay. To quantify the absolute abundance of each unique TCRbeta CDR3 rearrangement, sequence reads were collapsed and filtered. For each sample, productive Simpson clonality was calculated as the square root of Simpson's diversity index across productive rearrangements. TCRdb holds this immuneACCESS table with in-frame rearrangements only. Some clones are missing; in checked studies, unresolved V genes explain under half, and the rest has no known cause. D and trimming were read from the DNA, whereas the V and J calls and clone size are those reported in that table. The sample includes 9,100 or so clones, with around 88% observed a single time. The ten largest clones add up to just over 7% of the sample.

Sequencing used peripheral blood. This receptor was taken from a human donor with active COVID-19. The donor label of this sample is uncertain.

The sequenced DNA is TGCGCCAGCAGAGCAGACACAGGGAACATCAGGGGCTACACCTTC. This gives the protein CASRADTGNIRGYTF. The chain couples TRBV5-1 to TRBJ1-2; the best D guess is TRBD1, with 6 bases matching. Trimming removed 5 bases from V and 8 bases from J, leaving 22 bases between the germline ends. The CDR3 numbers 15 residues from cysteine through phenylalanine. Only the CDR3 DNA is retained, 45 bases long and in frame from the first base. The germline V gene specifies SGHRS as CDR1 and YFSETQ as CDR2.